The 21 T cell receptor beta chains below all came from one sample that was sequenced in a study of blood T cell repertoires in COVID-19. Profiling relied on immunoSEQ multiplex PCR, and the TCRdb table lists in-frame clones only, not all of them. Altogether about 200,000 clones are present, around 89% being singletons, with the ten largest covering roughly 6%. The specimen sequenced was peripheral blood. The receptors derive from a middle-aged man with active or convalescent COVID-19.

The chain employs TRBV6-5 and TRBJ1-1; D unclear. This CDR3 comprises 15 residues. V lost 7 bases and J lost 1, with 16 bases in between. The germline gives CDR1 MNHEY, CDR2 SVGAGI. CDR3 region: CASKGSGLENTEAFF. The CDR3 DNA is TGTGCCAGCAAAGGCAGTGGGCTCGAGAACACTGAAGCTTTCTTT.

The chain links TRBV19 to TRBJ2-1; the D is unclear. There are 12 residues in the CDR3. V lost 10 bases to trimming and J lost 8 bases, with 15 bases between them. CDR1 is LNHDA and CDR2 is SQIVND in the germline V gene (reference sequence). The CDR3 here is CAIKNAMDEQFF. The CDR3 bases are TGTGCCATCAAAAACGCGATGGATGAGCAGTTCTTC.

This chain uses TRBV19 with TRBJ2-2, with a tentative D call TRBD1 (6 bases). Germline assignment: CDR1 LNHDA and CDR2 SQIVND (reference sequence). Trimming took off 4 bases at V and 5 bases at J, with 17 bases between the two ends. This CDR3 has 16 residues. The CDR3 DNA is TGTGCCAGTAGTACCTCAGGGACAAGGTGGACCGGGGAGCTGTTTTTT. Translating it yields CASSTSGTRWTGELFF.

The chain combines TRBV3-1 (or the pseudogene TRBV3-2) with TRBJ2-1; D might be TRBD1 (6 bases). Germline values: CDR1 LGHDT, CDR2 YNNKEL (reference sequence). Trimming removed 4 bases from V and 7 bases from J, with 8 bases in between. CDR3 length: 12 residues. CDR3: CASSRTGNEQFF. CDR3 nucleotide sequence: TGTGCCAGCAGCCGCACAGGGAATGAGCAGTTCTTC.

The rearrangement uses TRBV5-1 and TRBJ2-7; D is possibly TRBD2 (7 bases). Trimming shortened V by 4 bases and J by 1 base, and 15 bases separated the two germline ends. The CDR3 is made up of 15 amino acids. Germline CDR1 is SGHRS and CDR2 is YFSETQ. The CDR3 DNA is TGCGCCAGCAGCCCGGGGGGCCTTGGGTCCTACGAGCAGTACTTC. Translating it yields CASSPGGLGSYEQYF.

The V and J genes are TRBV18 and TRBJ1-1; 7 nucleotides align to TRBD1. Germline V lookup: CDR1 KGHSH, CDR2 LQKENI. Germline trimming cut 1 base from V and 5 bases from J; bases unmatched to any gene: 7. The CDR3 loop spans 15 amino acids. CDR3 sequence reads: CASSPLSAGGTEAFF. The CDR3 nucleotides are TGTGCCAGCTCACCACTCTCGGCAGGGGGGACTGAAGCTTTCTTT.

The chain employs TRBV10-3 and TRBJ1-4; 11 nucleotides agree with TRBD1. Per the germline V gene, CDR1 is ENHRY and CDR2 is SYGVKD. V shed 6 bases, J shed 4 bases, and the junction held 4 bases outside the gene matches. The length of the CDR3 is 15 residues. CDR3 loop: CAIRPGTGGNEKLFF. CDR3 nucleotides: TGTGCCATCAGACCTGGGACAGGGGGTAATGAAAAACTGTTTTTT.

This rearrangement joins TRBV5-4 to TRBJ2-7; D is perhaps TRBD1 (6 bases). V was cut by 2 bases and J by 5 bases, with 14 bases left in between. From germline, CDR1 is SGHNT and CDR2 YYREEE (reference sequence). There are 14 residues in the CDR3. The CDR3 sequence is CASSLTQGQHEQYF. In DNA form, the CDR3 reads TGTGCCAGCAGCTTAACCCAGGGGCAGCACGAGCAGTACTTC.

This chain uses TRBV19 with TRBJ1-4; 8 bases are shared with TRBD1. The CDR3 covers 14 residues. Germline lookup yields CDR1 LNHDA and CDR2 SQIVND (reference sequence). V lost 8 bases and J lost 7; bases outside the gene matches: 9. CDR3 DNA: TGTGCCAGTGCAGGGGGCAGGAGTGGTGAAAAACTGTTTTTT. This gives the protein CASAGGRSGEKLFF.

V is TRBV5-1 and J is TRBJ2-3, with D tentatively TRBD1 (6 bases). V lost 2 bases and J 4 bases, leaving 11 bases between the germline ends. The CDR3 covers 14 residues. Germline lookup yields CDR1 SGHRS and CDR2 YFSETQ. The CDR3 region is CASSLQGAPDTQYF. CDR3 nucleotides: TGCGCCAGCAGCTTACAGGGAGCCCCAGATACGCAGTATTTT.

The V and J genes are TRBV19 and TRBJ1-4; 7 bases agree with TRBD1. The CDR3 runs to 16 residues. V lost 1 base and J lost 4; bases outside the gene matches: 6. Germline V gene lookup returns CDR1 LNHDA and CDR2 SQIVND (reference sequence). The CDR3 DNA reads TGTGCCAGTAGTATAGGGGACAGAGCCCGTAATGAAAAACTGTTTTTT. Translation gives CASSIGDRARNEKLFF.

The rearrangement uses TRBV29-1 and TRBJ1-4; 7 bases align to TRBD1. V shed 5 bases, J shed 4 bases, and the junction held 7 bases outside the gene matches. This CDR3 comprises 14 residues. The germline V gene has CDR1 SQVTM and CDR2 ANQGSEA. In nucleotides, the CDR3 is TGCAGCGTTCAAAGACAGGGCGGTAATGAAAAACTGTTTTTT. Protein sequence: CSVQRQGGNEKLFF.

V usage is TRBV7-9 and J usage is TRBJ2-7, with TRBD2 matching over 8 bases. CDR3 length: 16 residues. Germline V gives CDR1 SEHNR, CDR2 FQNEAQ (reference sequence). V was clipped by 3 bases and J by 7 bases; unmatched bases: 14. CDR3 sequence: CASSFPHFGGGGEQYF. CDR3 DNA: TGTGCCAGCAGCTTCCCCCATTTTGGGGGCGGGGGGGAGCAGTACTTC.

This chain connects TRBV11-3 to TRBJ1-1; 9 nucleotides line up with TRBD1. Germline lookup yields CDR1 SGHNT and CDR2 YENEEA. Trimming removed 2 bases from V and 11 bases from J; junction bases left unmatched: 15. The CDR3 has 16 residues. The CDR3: CASSLLSGTGPLAAFF. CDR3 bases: TGTGCCAGCAGCTTATTATCCGGGACAGGGCCTCTGGCGGCTTTCTTT.

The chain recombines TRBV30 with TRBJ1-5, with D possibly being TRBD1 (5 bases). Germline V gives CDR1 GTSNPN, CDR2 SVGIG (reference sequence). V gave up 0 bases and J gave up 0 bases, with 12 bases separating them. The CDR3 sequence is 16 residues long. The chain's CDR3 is CAWSVRATDSNQPQHF. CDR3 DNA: TGTGCCTGGAGTGTACGCGCGACAGATAGCAATCAGCCCCAGCATTTT.

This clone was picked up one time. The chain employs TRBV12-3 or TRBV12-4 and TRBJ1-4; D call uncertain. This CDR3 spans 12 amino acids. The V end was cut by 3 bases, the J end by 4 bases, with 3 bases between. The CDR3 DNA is TGTGCCAGCAGTTTTCTTAATGAAAAACTGTTTTTT. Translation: CASSFLNEKLFF.

Here the CDR3 reads CASSEGNSPYQPQHF. CDR3 DNA sequence: TGTGCCAGCAGTGAAGGTAACAGTCCGTATCAGCCCCAGCATTTT. The chain uses TRBV6-1 and TRBJ1-5; D is unresolved. Germline values: CDR1 MNHNS, CDR2 SASEGT. The V end lost 1 base, the J end lost 5 bases, and 12 bases lay between the germline ends. CDR3 size: 15 residues.

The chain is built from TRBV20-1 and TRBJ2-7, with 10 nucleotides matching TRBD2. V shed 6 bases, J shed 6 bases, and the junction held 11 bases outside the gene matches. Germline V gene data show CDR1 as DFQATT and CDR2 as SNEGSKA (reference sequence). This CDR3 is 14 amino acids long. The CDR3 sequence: CSASPSGGPSEQYF. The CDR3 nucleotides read TGCAGTGCAAGTCCTAGCGGGGGACCCTCCGAGCAGTACTTC.

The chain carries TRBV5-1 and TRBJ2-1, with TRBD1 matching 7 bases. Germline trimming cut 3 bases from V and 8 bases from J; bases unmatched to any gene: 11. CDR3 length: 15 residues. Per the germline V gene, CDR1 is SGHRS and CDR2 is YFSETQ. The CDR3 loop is CASSSRQGSGDEQFF. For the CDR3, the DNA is TGCGCCAGCAGCTCCCGACAGGGAAGTGGCGATGAGCAGTTCTTC. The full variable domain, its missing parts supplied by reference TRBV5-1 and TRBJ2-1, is KAGVTQTPRYLIKTRGQQVTLSCSPISGHRSVSWYQQTPGQGLQFLFEYFSETQRNKGNFPGRFSGRQFSNSRSEMNVSTLELGDSALYLCASSSRQGSGDEQFFGPGTRLTVL.

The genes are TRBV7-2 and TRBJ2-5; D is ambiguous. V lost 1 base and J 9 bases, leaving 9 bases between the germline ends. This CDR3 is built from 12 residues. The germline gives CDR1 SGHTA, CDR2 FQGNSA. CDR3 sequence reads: CASSLEYEAQYF. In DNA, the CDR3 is TGTGCCAGCAGCTTAGAATACGAGGCCCAGTACTTC. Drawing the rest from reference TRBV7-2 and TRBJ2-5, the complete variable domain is GAGVSQSPSNKVTEKGKDVELRCDPISGHTALYWYRQSLGQGLEFLIYFQGNSAPDKSGLPSDRFSAERTGGSVSTLTIQRTQQEDSAVYLCASSLEYEAQYFGPGTRLLVL.

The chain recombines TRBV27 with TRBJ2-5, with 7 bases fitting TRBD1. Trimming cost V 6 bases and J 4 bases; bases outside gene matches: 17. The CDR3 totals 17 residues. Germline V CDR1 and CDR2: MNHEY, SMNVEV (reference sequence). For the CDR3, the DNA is TGTGCCAGCAGCCTCACAGTCCCCAGGGGGTCCCTAGAGACCCAGTACTTC. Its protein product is CASSLTVPRGSLETQYF.